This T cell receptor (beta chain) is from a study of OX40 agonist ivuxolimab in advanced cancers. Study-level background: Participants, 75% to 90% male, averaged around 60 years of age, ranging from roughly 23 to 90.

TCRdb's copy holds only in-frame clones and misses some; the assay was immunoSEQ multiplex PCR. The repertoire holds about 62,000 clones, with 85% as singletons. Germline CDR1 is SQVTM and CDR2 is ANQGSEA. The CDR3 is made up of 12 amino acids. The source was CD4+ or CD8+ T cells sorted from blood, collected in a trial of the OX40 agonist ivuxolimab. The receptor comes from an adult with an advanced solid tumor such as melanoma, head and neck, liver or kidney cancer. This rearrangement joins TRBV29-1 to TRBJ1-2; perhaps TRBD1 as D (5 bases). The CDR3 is CTDRGANYGYTF. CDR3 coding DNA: TGCACGGACCGGGGGGCTAACTATGGCTACACCTTC.